The rows below give T cell receptor beta chains drawn from one sample of a study of blood T cell repertoires in COVID-19. This table comes from immunoSEQ multiplex PCR, and its TCRdb copy is limited to in-frame clones, with some not included. The sample carries more than 350,000 clones, around 87% recorded once. The specimen was peripheral blood. The receptors were gathered from a woman aged 25 to 45 with COVID-19, enrolled during active disease. CDR3s include the opening cysteine and the closing phenylalanine or tryptophan. Each record gives: V gene, CDR3 length, D gene, clone size, J gene, CDR3 protein, CDR3 DNA. The D gene is left open where the match is weak. Where a row states a size, it is once, few, many or the class of an expanded clone; other rows omit it.

V: TRBV4-1; length: 14; D: TRBD1; size: NA; J: TRBJ2-7; CDR3: CASSQGTGGREQYF; DNA: TGCGCCAGCAGCCAAGGGACAGGGGGTCGGGAGCAGTACTTC
V: TRBV7-9; length: 13; D: TRBD1; size: NA; J: TRBJ2-7; CDR3: CASSTGTAYEQYF; DNA: TGTGCCAGCAGCACCGGGACAGCTTACGAGCAGTACTTC
V: TRBV9; length: 17; D: TRBD2; size: NA; J: TRBJ2-3; CDR3: CASSVGLAGGLTDTQYF; DNA: TGTGCCAGCAGCGTCGGTCTAGCGGGAGGCCTCACAGATACGCAGTATTTT
V: TRBV20-1; length: 12; D: NA; size: NA; J: TRBJ2-7; CDR3: CSASVSGDEQYF; DNA: TGCAGTGCTAGTGTGTCCGGGGACGAGCAGTACTTC
V: TRBV11-2; length: 14; D: NA; size: NA; J: TRBJ2-7; CDR3: CATSWGRLPYEQYF; DNA: TGTGCCACCTCTTGGGGGAGGCTTCCCTACGAGCAGTACTTC
V: TRBV7-9; length: 15; D: TRBD1; size: once; J: TRBJ2-7; CDR3: CASSLQGAHTYEQYF; DNA: TGTGCCAGCAGCTTACAGGGGGCACATACCTACGAGCAGTACTTC
V: TRBV24-1; length: 16; D: TRBD2; size: NA; J: TRBJ2-7; CDR3: CATSDFRSGTSYEQYF; DNA: TGTGCCACCAGTGATTTCAGAAGCGGGACCTCCTACGAGCAGTACTTC
V: TRBV6-5; length: 14; D: NA; size: NA; J: TRBJ2-2; CDR3: CASSYSGYTGELFF; DNA: TGTGCCAGCAGTTACTCGGGCTACACCGGGGAGCTGTTTTTT
V: TRBV27; length: 15; D: TRBD2; size: NA; J: TRBJ2-3; CDR3: CASSFAGRGTDTQYF; DNA: TGTGCCAGCAGTTTCGCCGGGAGGGGCACAGATACGCAGTATTTT
V: TRBV5-1; length: 17; D: TRBD2; size: NA; J: TRBJ2-2; CDR3: CASSLEGASGKTGELFF; DNA: TGCGCCAGCAGCTTGGAGGGGGCTAGCGGGAAGACCGGGGAGCTGTTTTTT
V: TRBV11-3; length: 13; D: TRBD1; size: once; J: TRBJ2-7; CDR3: CASSSGQQYEQYF; DNA: TGTGCCAGCAGCTCGGGACAGCAGTACGAGCAGTACTTC
V: TRBV19; length: 18; D: NA; size: once; J: TRBJ2-7; CDR3: CASSIYGGSLNPNYEQYF; DNA: TGTGCCAGTAGTATATACGGCGGCTCCCTCAACCCAAACTACGAGCAGTACTTC
V: TRBV7-3; length: 16; D: TRBD2; size: NA; J: TRBJ2-7; CDR3: CASSRPVAGGPEEQYF; DNA: TGTGCCAGCAGCCGACCCGTAGCGGGAGGGCCGGAAGAGCAGTACTTC
V: TRBV19; length: 16; D: TRBD1; size: NA; J: TRBJ2-4; CDR3: CASSLAGGRGQNIQYF; DNA: TGTGCCAGTAGCCTCGCAGGGGGAAGGGGCCAAAACATTCAGTACTTC
V: TRBV5-1; length: 14; D: TRBD2; size: NA; J: TRBJ2-7; CDR3: CASSSAPGGYEQYF; DNA: TGCGCCAGCAGCTCGGCGCCGGGGGGCTACGAGCAGTACTTC
V: TRBV5-4; length: 16; D: NA; size: NA; J: TRBJ1-1; CDR3: CASKPPPLSGGTEAFF; DNA: TGTGCCAGCAAGCCGCCCCCGCTATCCGGAGGCACTGAAGCTTTCTTT
V: TRBV28; length: 15; D: TRBD2; size: NA; J: TRBJ2-3; CDR3: CASDEAGVGTDTQYF; DNA: TGTGCCAGCGACGAAGCGGGAGTAGGCACAGATACGCAGTATTTT
V: TRBV19; length: 16; D: NA; size: NA; J: TRBJ2-4; CDR3: CASSWSPDLAKNIQYF; DNA: TGTGCCAGTAGTTGGAGTCCAGATCTAGCCAAAAACATTCAGTACTTC
V: TRBV2; length: 16; D: NA; size: NA; J: TRBJ2-2; CDR3: CASSRRGLANTGELFF; DNA: TGTGCCAGCAGTCGCCGAGGGTTAGCGAACACCGGGGAGCTGTTTTTT
V: TRBV15; length: 14; D: TRBD1; size: once; J: TRBJ1-2; CDR3: CATSRDRAGGGYTF; DNA: TGTGCCACCAGCAGAGATCGGGCAGGGGGAGGCTACACCTTC
V: TRBV28; length: 18; D: TRBD1; size: NA; J: TRBJ2-7; CDR3: CASSPGTGGELGTYEQYF; DNA: TGTGCCAGCAGTCCCGGGACAGGGGGCGAGTTGGGGACCTACGAGCAGTACTTC
V: TRBV6-5; length: 11; D: TRBD1; size: NA; J: TRBJ1-2; CDR3: CARGQGYGYTF; DNA: TGTGCCAGAGGACAGGGCTATGGCTACACCTTC
V: TRBV5-1; length: 16; D: TRBD2; size: NA; J: TRBJ2-7; CDR3: CASSLGEGEGVYEQYF; DNA: TGCGCCAGCAGCTTGGGGGAAGGGGAGGGAGTCTACGAGCAGTACTTC
V: TRBV7-9; length: 17; D: TRBD2; size: many; J: TRBJ2-3; CDR3: CASSLGASGASTDTQYF; DNA: TGTGCCAGCAGCTTGGGTGCTAGCGGGGCTAGCACAGATACGCAGTATTTT
V: TRBV19; length: 13; D: NA; size: NA; J: TRBJ1-1; CDR3: CASLGQLNTEAFF; DNA: TGTGCCAGTTTAGGACAGTTGAACACTGAAGCTTTCTTT